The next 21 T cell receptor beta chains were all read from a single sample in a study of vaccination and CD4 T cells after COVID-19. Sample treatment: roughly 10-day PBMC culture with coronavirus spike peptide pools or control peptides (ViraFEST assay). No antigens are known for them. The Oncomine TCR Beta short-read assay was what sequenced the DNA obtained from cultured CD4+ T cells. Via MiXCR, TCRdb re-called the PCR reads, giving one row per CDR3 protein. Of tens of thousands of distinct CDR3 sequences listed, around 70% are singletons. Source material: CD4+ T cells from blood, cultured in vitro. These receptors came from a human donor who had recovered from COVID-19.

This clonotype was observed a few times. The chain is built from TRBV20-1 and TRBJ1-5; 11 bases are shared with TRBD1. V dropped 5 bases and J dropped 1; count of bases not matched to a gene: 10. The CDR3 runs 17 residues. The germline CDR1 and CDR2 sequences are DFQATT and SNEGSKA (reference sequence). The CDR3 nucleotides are TGCAGTGCTCAGGGACAGGGGGGGTTTCGGAGCAATCAGCCCCAGCATTTT. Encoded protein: CSAQGQGGFRSNQPQHF.

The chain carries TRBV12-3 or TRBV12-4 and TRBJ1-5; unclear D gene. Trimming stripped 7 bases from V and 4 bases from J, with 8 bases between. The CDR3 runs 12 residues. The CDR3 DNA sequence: TGTGCCAGCAATACGGGGAATCAGCCCCAGCATTTT. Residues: CASNTGNQPQHF.

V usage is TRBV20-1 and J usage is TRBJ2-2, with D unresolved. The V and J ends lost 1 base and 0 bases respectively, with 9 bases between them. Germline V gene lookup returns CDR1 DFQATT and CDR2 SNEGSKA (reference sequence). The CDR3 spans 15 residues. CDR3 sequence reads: CSARVSQTNTGELFF. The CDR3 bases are TGCAGTGCTAGAGTGAGTCAGACGAACACCGGGGAGCTGTTTTTT.

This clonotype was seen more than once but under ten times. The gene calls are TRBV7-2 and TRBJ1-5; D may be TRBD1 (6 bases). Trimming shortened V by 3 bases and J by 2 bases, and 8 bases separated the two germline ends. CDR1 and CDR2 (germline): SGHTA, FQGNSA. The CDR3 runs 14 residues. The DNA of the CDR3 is TGTGCCAGCAGCTTGAACAGGGGCAATCAGCCCCAGCATTTT. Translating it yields CASSLNRGNQPQHF.

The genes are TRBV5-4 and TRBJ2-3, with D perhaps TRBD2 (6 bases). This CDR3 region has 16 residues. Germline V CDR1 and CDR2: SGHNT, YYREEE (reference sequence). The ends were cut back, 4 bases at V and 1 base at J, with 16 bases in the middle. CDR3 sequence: CASSPYISGRTDTQYF. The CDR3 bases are TGTGCCAGCAGCCCTTATATTAGCGGCCGCACAGATACGCAGTATTTT.

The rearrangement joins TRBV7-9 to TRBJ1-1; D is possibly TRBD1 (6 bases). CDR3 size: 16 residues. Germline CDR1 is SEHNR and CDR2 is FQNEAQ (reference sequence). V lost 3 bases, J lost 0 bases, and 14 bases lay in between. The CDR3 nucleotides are TGTGCCAGCAGCTTTGATCGGGGGCTGGTGAACACTGAAGCTTTCTTT. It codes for CASSFDRGLVNTEAFF.

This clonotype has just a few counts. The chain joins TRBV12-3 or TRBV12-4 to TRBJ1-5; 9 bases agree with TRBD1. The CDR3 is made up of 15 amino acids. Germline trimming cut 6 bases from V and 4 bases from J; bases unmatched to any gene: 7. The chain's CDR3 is CASRGTGQGNQPQHF. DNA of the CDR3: TGTGCCAGCAGGGGGACAGGGCAGGGGAATCAGCCCCAGCATTTT.

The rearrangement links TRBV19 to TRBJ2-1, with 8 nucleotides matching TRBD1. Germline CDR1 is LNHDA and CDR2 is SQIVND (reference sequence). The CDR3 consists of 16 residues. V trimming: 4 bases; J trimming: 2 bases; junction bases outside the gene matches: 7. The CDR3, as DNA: TGTGCCAGTAGTAGAGGACAGGGCTTAGCCTACAATGAGCAGTTCTTC. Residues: CASSRGQGLAYNEQFF.

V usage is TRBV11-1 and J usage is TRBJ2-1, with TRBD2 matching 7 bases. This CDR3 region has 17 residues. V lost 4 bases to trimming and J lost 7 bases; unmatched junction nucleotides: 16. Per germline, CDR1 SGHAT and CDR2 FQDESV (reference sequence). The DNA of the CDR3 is TGTGCCAGCAGCTCACCGTTAGTCGGGCGGGAGTTTAATGAGCAGTTCTTC. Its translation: CASSSPLVGREFNEQFF. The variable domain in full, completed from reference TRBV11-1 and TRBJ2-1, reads EAEVAQSPRYKITEKSQAVAFWCDPISGHATLYWYRQILGQGPELLVQFQDESVVDDSQLPKDRFSAERLKGVDSTLKIQPAELGDSAMYLCASSSPLVGREFNEQFFGPGTRLTVL.

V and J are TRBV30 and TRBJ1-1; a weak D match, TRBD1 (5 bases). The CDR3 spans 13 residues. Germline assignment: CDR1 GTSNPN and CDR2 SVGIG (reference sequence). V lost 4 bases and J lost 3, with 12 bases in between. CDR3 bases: TGTGCCTGGAATTCAGGGTGGGACACTGAAGCTTTCTTT. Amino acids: CAWNSGWDTEAFF.

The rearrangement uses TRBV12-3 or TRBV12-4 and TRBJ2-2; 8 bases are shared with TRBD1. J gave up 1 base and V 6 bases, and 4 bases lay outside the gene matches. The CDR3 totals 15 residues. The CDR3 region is CASRTGTGNTGELFF. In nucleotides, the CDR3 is TGTGCCAGCAGGACCGGGACAGGGAACACCGGGGAGCTGTTTTTT.

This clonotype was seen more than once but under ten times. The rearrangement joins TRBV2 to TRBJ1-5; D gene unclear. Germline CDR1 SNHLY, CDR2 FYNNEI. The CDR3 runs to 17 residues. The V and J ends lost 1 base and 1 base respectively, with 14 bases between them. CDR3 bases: TGTGCCAGCAGTGAAGTTGGCACACAAGGGAGCAATCAGCCCCAGCATTTT. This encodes CASSEVGTQGSNQPQHF. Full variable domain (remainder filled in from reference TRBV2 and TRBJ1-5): EPEVTQTPSHQVTQMGQEVILRCVPISNHLYFYWYRQILGQKVEFLVSFYNNEISEKSEIFDDQFSVERPDGSNFTLKIRSTKLEDSAMYFCASSEVGTQGSNQPQHFGDGTRLSIL.

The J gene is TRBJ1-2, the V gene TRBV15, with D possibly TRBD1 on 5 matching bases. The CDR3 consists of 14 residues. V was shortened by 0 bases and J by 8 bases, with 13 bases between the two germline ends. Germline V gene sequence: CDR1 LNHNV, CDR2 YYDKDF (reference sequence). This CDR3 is CATSRDLTVGGYTF. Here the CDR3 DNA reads TGTGCCACCAGCAGAGATTTGACAGTGGGGGGCTACACCTTC.

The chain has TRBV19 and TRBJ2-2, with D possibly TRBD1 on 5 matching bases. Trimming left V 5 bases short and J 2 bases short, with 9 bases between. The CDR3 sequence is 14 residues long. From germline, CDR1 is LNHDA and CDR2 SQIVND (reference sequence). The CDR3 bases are TGTGCCAGTAGTGCACAGGTTAACACCGGGGAGCTGTTTTTT. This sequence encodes CASSAQVNTGELFF.

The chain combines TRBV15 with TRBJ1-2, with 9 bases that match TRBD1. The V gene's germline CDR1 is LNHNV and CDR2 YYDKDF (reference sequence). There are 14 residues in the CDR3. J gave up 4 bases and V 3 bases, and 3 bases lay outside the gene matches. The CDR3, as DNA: TGTGCCACCAGCAGGGAGGGACAGGGCTATGGCTACACCTTC. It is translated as CATSREGQGYGYTF.

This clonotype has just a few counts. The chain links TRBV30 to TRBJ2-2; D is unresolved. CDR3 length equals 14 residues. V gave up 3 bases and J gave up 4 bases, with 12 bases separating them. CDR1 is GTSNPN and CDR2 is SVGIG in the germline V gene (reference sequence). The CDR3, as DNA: TGTGCCTGGAGGATTAGTCAGTTCACCGGGGAGCTGTTTTTT. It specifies CAWRISQFTGELFF. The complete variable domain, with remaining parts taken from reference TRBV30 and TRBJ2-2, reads SQTIHQWPATLVQPVGSPLSLECTVEGTSNPNLYWYRQAAGRGLQLLFYSVGIGQISSEVPQNLSASRPQDRQFILSSKKLLLSDSGFYLCAWRISQFTGELFFGEGSRLTVL.

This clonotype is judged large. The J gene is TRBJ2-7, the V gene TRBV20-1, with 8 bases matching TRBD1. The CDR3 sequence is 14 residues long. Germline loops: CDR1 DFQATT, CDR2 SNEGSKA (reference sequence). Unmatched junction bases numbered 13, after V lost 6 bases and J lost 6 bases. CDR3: CSAHWTGPQGEQYF. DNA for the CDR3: TGCAGTGCGCATTGGACAGGGCCCCAGGGCGAGCAGTACTTC.

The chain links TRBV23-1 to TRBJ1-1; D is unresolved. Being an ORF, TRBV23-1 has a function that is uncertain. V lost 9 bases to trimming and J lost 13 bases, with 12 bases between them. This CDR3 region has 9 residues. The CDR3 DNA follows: TGCGCCAGACCCCAGGTAGGTTTCTTT. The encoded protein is CARPQVGFF.

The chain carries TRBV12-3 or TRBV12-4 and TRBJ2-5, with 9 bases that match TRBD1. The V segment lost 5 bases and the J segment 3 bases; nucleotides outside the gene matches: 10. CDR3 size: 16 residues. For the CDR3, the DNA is TGTGCCAGCAGTCAAGCCCCCGGGACAGGGAAAGAGACCCAGTACTTC. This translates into CASSQAPGTGKETQYF.

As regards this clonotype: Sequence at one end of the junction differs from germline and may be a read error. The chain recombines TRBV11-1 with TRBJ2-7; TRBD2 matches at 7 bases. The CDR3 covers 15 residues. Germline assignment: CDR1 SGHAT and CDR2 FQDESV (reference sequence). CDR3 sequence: CASSLADGEAGEQYF. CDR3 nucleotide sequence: TGTGCCAGCAGCCTAGCGGACGGAGAAGCGGGAGAGCAGTACTTC.

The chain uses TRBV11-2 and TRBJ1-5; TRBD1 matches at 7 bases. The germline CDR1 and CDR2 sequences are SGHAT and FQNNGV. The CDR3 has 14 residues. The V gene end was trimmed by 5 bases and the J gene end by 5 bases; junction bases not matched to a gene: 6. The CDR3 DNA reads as TGTGCCAGCAGCCTACAGGGGCCCTATCAGCCCCAGCATTTT. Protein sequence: CASSLQGPYQPQHF.